This is a list of T cell receptor beta chains from one sample in a study of blood T cells in healthy people across ages. A single record per CDR3 protein comes from TCRdb applying MiXCR to the 5' RACE reads. The table records about 1.5 million distinct CDR3 sequences, around 40% of them present only once. Sequencing was done on a sample of blood. The source is a young woman in good health. Both conserved end residues are part of each CDR3. The order of the fields is clone size, D gene, V gene, J gene, CDR3 protein, CDR3 DNA. A D gene is named only where the DNA matches it firmly. The size field is filled for only some rows; it gives once, few, many or a size class.

few	NA	TRBV9	TRBJ2-1	CASSVGSPSYNEQFF	TGTGCCAGCAGCGTAGGTAGTCCTTCCTACAATGAGCAGTTCTTC
NA	NA	TRBV29-1	TRBJ1-1	CSVARVGRNTEAFF	TGCAGCGTTGCCCGTGTCGGCAGGAACACTGAAGCTTTCTTT
few	NA	TRBV5-1	TRBJ2-4	CASSLAPGAKNIQYF	TGCGCCAGCAGCTTGGCCCCAGGGGCCAAAAACATTCAGTACTTC
few	TRBD2	TRBV7-2	TRBJ2-1	CASRVTSGRDNEQFF	TGTGCCAGCAGGGTTACTAGCGGGAGGGACAATGAGCAGTTCTTC
NA	NA	TRBV9	TRBJ2-3	CASSVWEADTQYF	TGTGCCAGCAGCGTATGGGAGGCAGATACGCAGTATTTT
NA	NA	TRBV20-1	TRBJ2-5	CSARDWAGQETQYF	TGCAGTGCTAGAGATTGGGCAGGCCAAGAGACCCAGTACTTC
NA	TRBD2	TRBV7-9	TRBJ2-3	CASSLALAGPSYTQYF	TGTGCCAGCAGCTTAGCGCTAGCGGGTCCCTCCTATACGCAGTATTTT
NA	NA	TRBV10-3	TRBJ2-6	CAIGADQSGANVLTF	TGTGCCATCGGGGCAGACCAGTCTGGGGCCAACGTCCTGACTTTC
NA	NA	TRBV4-2	TRBJ2-5	CASSQDSLSGRETQYF	TGTGCCAGCAGCCAAGATTCCCTTTCGGGGCGAGAGACCCAGTACTTC
NA	NA	TRBV5-5	TRBJ1-2	CASSLGAIGYGYTF	TGTGCCAGCAGCTTGGGTGCTATAGGCTATGGCTACACCTTC